This TCR beta chain was recorded in a study of blood T cell repertoires in COVID-19. As for the study in general: Some COVID-19 samples were acute and others convalescent; all came from the United States, Italy and Spain. The analysed material was cDNA or gDNA that came from T cells, B-cell-depleted T cells, or PBMCs.

Trimming cost V 0 bases and J 4 bases; bases outside gene matches: 6. Germline CDR1 is SGDLS and CDR2 is YYNGEE. This CDR3 has 16 amino acids. In the original analysis: Cell counts per sample came from amplifying reference gene primers. Sequencing used immunoSEQ multiplex PCR; TCRdb keeps in-frame clones, though not all of them. The V and J calls and clone size were taken over from that table, and D and trimming were inferred from the DNA. The table shows some 270,000 clones, with approximately 85% occurring only once. This sequence was found in a woman in her 70s with acute or convalescent COVID-19. The sample taken for sequencing was peripheral blood. The chain links TRBV9 to TRBJ2-3; 9 nucleotides line up with TRBD2. CDR3 in DNA: TGTGCCAGCAGCGTAGCGCGCGGCGGGGGGGCAGATACGCAGTATTTT. It yields the protein CASSVARGGGADTQYF.